Listed below are T cell receptor beta chains from one sample, sequenced in a study of blood T cell repertoires in COVID-19. Generated by immunoSEQ multiplex PCR, the TCRdb table keeps only in-frame clones and is missing some. The sample lists tens of thousands of clones, more than 75% occurring once. Sequences were obtained from peripheral blood. These receptor sequences come from a man between 60 and 70 years old with acute or convalescent COVID-19. Both conserved end residues are part of each CDR3. D genes are given only for firm matches. Not every row has a clone size; where given, it reads once, few, many or a size class.

TRBV6-2/TRBV6-3	NA	TRBJ1-5	NA	CASSYSRGNQPQHF	TGTGCCAGCAGTTACTCACGGGGGAATCAGCCCCAGCATTTT
TRBV19	NA	TRBJ1-2	TRBD1	CASQRRDRGPYGYTF	TGTGCCAGCCAACGACGGGACAGGGGGCCCTATGGCTACACCTTC
TRBV5-6	NA	TRBJ1-6	TRBD1	CASSRGQGGSPLHF	TGTGCCAGCAGCCGGGGGCAGGGGGGATCACCCCTCCACTTT
TRBV7-2	NA	TRBJ1-1	NA	CASSATGTMNTEAFF	TGTGCCAGCAGCGCCACCGGGACAATGAACACTGAAGCTTTCTTT
TRBV6-2/TRBV6-3	NA	TRBJ1-2	NA	CASSPPVASYTF	TGTGCCAGCAGTCCACCCGTTGCGAGCTACACCTTC
TRBV19	once	TRBJ2-5	NA	CASRANQETQYF	TGTGCCAGTAGAGCGAACCAAGAGACCCAGTACTTC
TRBV2	NA	TRBJ1-5	TRBD1	CASSEGQGAQHF	TGTGCCAGCAGTGAAGGACAGGGGGCCCAGCATTTT
TRBV25-1	NA	TRBJ1-2	NA	CASSGPVSNYGYTF	TGTGCCAGCAGTGGCCCAGTCTCTAACTATGGCTACACCTTC
TRBV13	NA	TRBJ1-4	NA	CASSLGGAHNEKLFF	TGTGCCAGCAGCCTCGGCGGGGCCCATAATGAAAAACTGTTTTTT
TRBV6-5	NA	TRBJ1-1	TRBD1	CASRVQGVTNTEAFF	TGTGCCAGCAGGGTACAGGGGGTCACGAACACTGAAGCTTTCTTT
TRBV23-1	NA	TRBJ1-5	TRBD1	CASSREGQTRYLRQPQHF	TGCGCCAGCAGTCGAGAGGGACAGACTCGATACCTGAGGCAGCCCCAGCATTTT
TRBV6-5	NA	TRBJ1-2	TRBD1	CASSGDRGNYGYTF	TGTGCCAGCAGCGGGGACAGGGGTAACTATGGCTACACCTTC
TRBV18	NA	TRBJ1-6	NA	CASSPLGHLSSYNSPLHF	TGTGCCAGCTCACCACTGGGACACTTGAGCTCCTATAATTCACCCCTCCACTTT
TRBV30	NA	TRBJ1-6	NA	CAWSAAVTSPLHF	TGTGCCTGGAGTGCGGCCGTGACATCACCCCTCCACTTT
TRBV15	NA	TRBJ1-1	NA	CATSRAGGNTEAFF	TGTGCCACCAGCAGAGCTGGAGGGAACACTGAAGCTTTCTTT
TRBV19	few	TRBJ1-3	NA	CASSIAAGRSGNTIYF	TGTGCCAGTAGTATTGCGGCAGGGCGGTCTGGAAACACCATATATTTT
TRBV6-2/TRBV6-3	NA	TRBJ1-5	NA	CASSYERGYQPQHF	TGTGCCAGCAGTTACGAGCGGGGGTATCAGCCCCAGCATTTT
TRBV2	NA	TRBJ2-2	TRBD1	CASSPGTGLAGELFF	TGTGCCAGCAGTCCCGGGACAGGGTTGGCCGGGGAGCTGTTTTTT
TRBV20-1	NA	TRBJ1-4	NA	CSASTGRGVEKLFF	TGCAGTGCTAGTACAGGCAGGGGAGTCGAAAAACTGTTTTTT
TRBV7-9	NA	TRBJ2-7	NA	CASSLGTQSSYEQYF	TGTGCCAGCAGCTTGGGGACACAAAGCTCCTACGAGCAGTACTTC
TRBV7-8	NA	TRBJ1-3	TRBD1	CASSLAGAGGTIYF	TGTGCCAGCAGCTTAGCGGGGGCAGGGGGCACCATATATTTT
TRBV7-8	NA	TRBJ2-3	TRBD2	CASSPRRVAGGRDTQYF	TGTGCCAGCAGCCCCCGGAGGGTAGCGGGGGGCCGAGATACGCAGTATTTT
TRBV7-2	NA	TRBJ2-5	TRBD1	CASSFRDRVGETQYF	TGTGCCAGCAGCTTCCGGGACAGGGTTGGAGAGACCCAGTACTTC
TRBV11-2	NA	TRBJ2-3	TRBD1	CASSPPTGELYTDTQYF	TGTGCCAGCAGCCCCCCGACAGGGGAACTTTACACAGATACGCAGTATTTT
TRBV15	NA	TRBJ1-6	TRBD1	CATSRGQGMDSPLHF	TGTGCCACCAGCAGGGGACAGGGAATGGATTCACCCCTCCACTTT
TRBV29-1	NA	TRBJ2-3	NA	CSVGRRGRTDTQYF	TGCAGCGTTGGAAGGAGGGGCCGCACAGATACGCAGTATTTT
TRBV5-1	NA	TRBJ2-6	NA	CASSLGQGNANVLTF	TGCGCCAGCAGCTTGGGGCAGGGAAACGCCAACGTCCTGACTTTC
TRBV7-2	NA	TRBJ2-3	TRBD2	CASILTGGKTDTQYF	TGTGCCAGCATTCTGACGGGGGGTAAAACAGATACGCAGTATTTT
TRBV30	NA	TRBJ1-2	NA	CAWSVQVNYGYTF	TGTGCCTGGAGTGTACAGGTCAACTATGGCTACACCTTC
TRBV29-1	NA	TRBJ2-2	NA	CSVEVQTSGTITGELFF	TGCAGCGTTGAGGTACAGACAAGCGGAACTATCACCGGGGAGCTGTTTTTT
TRBV7-9	NA	TRBJ2-3	TRBD2	CASSLLAGGFTDTQYF	TGTGCCAGCAGCTTATTGGCGGGGGGGTTCACAGATACGCAGTATTTT
TRBV18	NA	TRBJ2-3	TRBD1	CASSLRQGAGTDTQYF	TGTGCCAGCTCACTACGACAGGGGGCGGGCACAGATACGCAGTATTTT
TRBV7-2	NA	TRBJ2-2	NA	CASSLAGGLTGELFF	TGTGCCAGCAGCTTAGCGGGGGGTCTGACCGGGGAGCTGTTTTTT
TRBV2	NA	TRBJ2-1	TRBD2	CASSEFGTSGENEQFF	TGTGCCAGCAGTGAATTTGGGACTAGCGGTGAAAATGAGCAGTTCTTC
TRBV5-4	once	TRBJ1-2	NA	CASSSAQGLNYGYTF	TGTGCCAGCAGCTCAGCCCAGGGCCTTAACTATGGCTACACCTTC
TRBV12-3/TRBV12-4	few	TRBJ1-5	NA	CASSQGPGQPQHF	TGTGCCAGCAGCCAGGGGCCAGGGCAGCCCCAGCATTTT
TRBV30	NA	TRBJ2-3	TRBD2	CAWSVESGLAGVPTDTQYF	TGTGCCTGGAGTGTAGAGTCAGGACTAGCGGGGGTGCCCACAGATACGCAGTATTTT
TRBV30	NA	TRBJ2-7	TRBD1	CASSGQLLYEQYF	TGTGCCTCCTCGGGACAGTTACTCTACGAGCAGTACTTC
TRBV3-1/TRBV3-2	NA	TRBJ1-4	TRBD1	CASSLSDRVREKLFF	TGTGCCAGCAGCCTGTCGGACAGGGTGAGAGAAAAACTGTTTTTT
TRBV12-5	NA	TRBJ1-5	NA	CASGWGGMGTVDHPQHF	TGTGCTAGTGGGTGGGGGGGGATGGGGACTGTCGATCATCCCCAGCATTTT
TRBV19	once	TRBJ2-1	NA	CASSTSGEVLFF	TGTGCCAGTAGTACCTCGGGGGAGGTACTGTTCTTC
TRBV7-3	NA	TRBJ2-1	NA	CASSPMQGRAYNEQFF	TGTGCCAGCAGCCCGATGCAGGGAAGGGCCTACAATGAGCAGTTCTTC
TRBV7-2	NA	TRBJ1-2	NA	CASSLQNTGNYGYTF	TGTGCCAGCAGCTTACAAAATACAGGGAACTATGGCTACACCTTC
TRBV7-2	few	TRBJ1-4	TRBD1	CASSLARTGGVEKLFF	TGTGCCAGCAGCTTAGCTCGCACAGGGGGCGTGGAAAAACTGTTTTTT
TRBV12-3/TRBV12-4	NA	TRBJ1-2	NA	CASSFRPDYGYTF	TGTGCCAGCAGTTTTCGCCCGGACTATGGCTACACCTTC
TRBV14	NA	TRBJ1-6	NA	CASSQDPGSDSPLHF	TGTGCCAGCAGCCAAGATCCGGGAAGCGATTCACCCCTCCACTTT
TRBV24-1	NA	TRBJ2-3	TRBD2	CATSSGGGLVASTDTQYF	TGTGCCACCAGCAGCGGGGGGGGACTCGTAGCTAGCACAGATACGCAGTATTTT
TRBV27	few	TRBJ1-1	TRBD1	CASSAGQMNTEAFF	TGTGCCAGCAGTGCGGGACAGATGAACACTGAAGCTTTCTTT
TRBV4-3	NA	TRBJ2-7	NA	CASSPDTTYYEQYF	TGCGCCAGCAGCCCCGACACAACCTACTACGAGCAGTACTTC
TRBV2	NA	TRBJ1-2	TRBD1	CASSLKQGRNYGYTF	TGTGCCAGCAGTCTGAAACAGGGGAGAAACTATGGCTACACCTTC
TRBV13	once	TRBJ1-3	NA	CASSLDLTVIDTIYF	TGTGCCAGCAGTCTTGACTTGACAGTCATCGACACCATATATTTT
TRBV7-2	NA	TRBJ1-3	NA	CASSLEPGGNPGNTIYF	TGTGCCAGCAGCCTTGAACCCGGGGGAAACCCTGGAAACACCATATATTTT
TRBV30	NA	TRBJ1-1	TRBD1	CAWSVQRQGITEAFF	TGTGCCTGGAGTGTACAGAGACAGGGCATCACTGAAGCTTTCTTT
TRBV7-9	NA	TRBJ2-7	TRBD2	CASSSILAGSAYEQYF	TGTGCCAGCAGCTCTATTCTAGCGGGGAGCGCCTACGAGCAGTACTTC
TRBV19	NA	TRBJ1-2	NA	CASSPPDKTNYGYTF	TGTGCCAGTAGTCCCCCGGACAAAACAAACTATGGCTACACCTTC